This T cell receptor beta chain is drawn from a study of T cell clonotyping in hematopoietic cell transplantation. Study-wide findings and caveats: After transplant, recipient diversity fell while pathologically expanded clonotypes grew through day 180.

This table comes from immunoSEQ multiplex PCR, and its TCRdb copy is limited to in-frame clones, with some not included. The sample has some 5,000 clones, 90% seen once. Deletions cut 4 bases from V and 0 bases from J, with 15 bases between. The CDR3 spans 16 residues. Germline CDR1 SGHTA, CDR2 FQGNSA. Only one count was recorded for this clone. Antigen: not known. The chain carries TRBV7-2 and TRBJ2-5; perhaps TRBD2 as D (8 bases). Sequencing was carried out using peripheral blood mononuclear cells. The source of this sequence is a man between 40 and 49 years old in good health. Some clones in this sample may be carry-over from other donors' samples. CDR3 protein: CASSSVAGQYQETQYF. The CDR3 nucleotides read TGTGCCAGCAGCTCCGTAGCGGGACAGTACCAAGAGACCCAGTACTTC.